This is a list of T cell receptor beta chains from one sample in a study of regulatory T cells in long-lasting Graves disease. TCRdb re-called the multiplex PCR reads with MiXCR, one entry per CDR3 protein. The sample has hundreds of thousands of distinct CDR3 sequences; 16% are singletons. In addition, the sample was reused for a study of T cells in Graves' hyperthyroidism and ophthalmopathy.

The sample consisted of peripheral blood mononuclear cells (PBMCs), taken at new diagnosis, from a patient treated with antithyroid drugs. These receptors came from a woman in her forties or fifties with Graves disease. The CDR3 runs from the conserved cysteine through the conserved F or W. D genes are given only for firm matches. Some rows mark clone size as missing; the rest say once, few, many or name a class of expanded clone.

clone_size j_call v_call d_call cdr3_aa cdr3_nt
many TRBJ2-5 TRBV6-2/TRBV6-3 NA CASSTTVLETQYF TGTGCCAGCAGTACTACCGTATTGGAGACCCAGTACTTC
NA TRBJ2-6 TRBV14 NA CATSGPGANVLTF TGTGCCACCTCAGGGCCTGGGGCCAACGTCCTGACTTTC
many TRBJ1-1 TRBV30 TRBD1 CAWDTMTGLGTEAFF TGTGCCTGGGATACAATGACAGGGCTTGGCACTGAAGCTTTCTTT
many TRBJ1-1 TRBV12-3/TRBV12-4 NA CASSSGRRTEAFF TGTGCCAGCAGTTCCGGGAGAAGGACTGAAGCTTTCTTT
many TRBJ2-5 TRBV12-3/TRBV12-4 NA CASSLNLGGFAETQYF TGTGCCAGCAGTTTGAACCTTGGGGGATTCGCTGAGACCCAGTACTTC
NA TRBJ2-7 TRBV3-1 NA CASSLRGAEGQYF TGTGCCAGCAGCCTGCGAGGAGCTGAAGGGCAGTACTTC
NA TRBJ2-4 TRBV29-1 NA CSVGQGGLLENIQDF TGCAGCGTGGGCCAAGGAGGTCTGCTCGAAAACATTCAGGACTTC
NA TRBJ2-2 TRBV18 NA CASSPDGGWNTGELFF TGTGCCAGCTCACCGGATGGGGGGTGGAACACCGGGGAGCTGTTTTTT
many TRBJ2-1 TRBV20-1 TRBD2 CSATSGGSYNEQFF TGCAGTGCCACTAGCGGGGGATCCTACAATGAGCAGTTCTTC
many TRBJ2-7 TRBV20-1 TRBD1 CSARGIGGSYEQYF TGCAGTGCTAGAGGAATAGGGGGCAGTTACGAGCAGTACTTC
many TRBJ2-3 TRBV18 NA CASSPVETASTDTQYF TGTGCCAGCTCACCAGTCGAGACAGCAAGCACAGATACGCAGTATTTT
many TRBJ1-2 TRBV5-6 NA CASSFRSSQNYGYTF TGTGCCAGCAGCTTTCGGTCATCCCAGAACTATGGCTACACCTTC
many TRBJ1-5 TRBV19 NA CASSMGQGGNQPQHF TGTGCCAGTAGTATGGGCCAGGGCGGCAATCAGCCCCAGCATTTT
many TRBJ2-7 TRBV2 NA CASRKQGWSYEQYF TGTGCCAGCCGGAAGCAGGGATGGTCCTACGAGCAGTACTTC
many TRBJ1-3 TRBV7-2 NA CASSQFDRISGNTIYF TGTGCCAGCAGCCAATTCGACAGGATCTCTGGAAACACCATATATTTT
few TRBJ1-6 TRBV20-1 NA CSARDPGWGSPLHF TGCAGTGCTAGAGACCCGGGCTGGGGCTCACCCCTCCACTTT
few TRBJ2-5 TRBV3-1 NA CASSPGGGGETQYF TGTGCCAGCAGCCCGGGGGGCGGGGGCGAGACCCAGTACTTC
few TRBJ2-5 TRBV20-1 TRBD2 CSARGASGGRRQETQYF TGCAGTGCTAGAGGGGCTAGCGGGGGAAGACGTCAAGAGACCCAGTACTTC
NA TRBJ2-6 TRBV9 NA CASSVIQGPGANVLTF TGTGCCAGCAGCGTGATACAGGGTCCAGGGGCCAACGTCCTGACTTTC
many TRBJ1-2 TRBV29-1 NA CSVEGLGKGYTF TGCAGCGTTGAGGGTCTCGGCAAAGGCTACACCTTC
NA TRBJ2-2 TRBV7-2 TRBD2 CASSPPRGTNTGELFF TGTGCCAGCAGCCCCCCGCGGGGGACGAACACCGGGGAGCTGTTTTTT
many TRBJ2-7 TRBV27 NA CASSPLGDRTTEQYF TGTGCCAGCAGTCCCCTAGGAGACCGGACTACTGAGCAGTACTTC
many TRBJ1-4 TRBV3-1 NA CASSQVYGGGKLFF TGTGCCAGCAGCCAAGTATACGGGGGAGGAAAACTGTTTTTT
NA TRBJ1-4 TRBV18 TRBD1 CASSPISSRQGRAEKLFF TGTGCCAGCTCACCCATCTCATCCAGACAGGGAAGGGCAGAAAAACTGTTTTTT
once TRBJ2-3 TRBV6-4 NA CASSDQSYTDTQYF TGTGCCAGCAGTGATCAGTCCTACACAGATACGCAGTATTTT
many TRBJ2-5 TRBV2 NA CASGGQTETQYF TGTGCCAGCGGTGGACAGACAGAGACCCAGTACTTC
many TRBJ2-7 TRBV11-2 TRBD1 CASSGGQGISEQYF TGTGCCAGCAGCGGGGGACAGGGAATCAGCGAGCAGTACTTC
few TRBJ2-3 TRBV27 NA CASTWTASTDTQYF TGTGCCAGCACCTGGACCGCTAGCACAGATACGCAGTATTTT
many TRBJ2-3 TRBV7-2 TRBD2 CASSGSASGATDTQYF TGTGCCAGCAGTGGTAGTGCTAGCGGGGCGACAGATACGCAGTATTTT
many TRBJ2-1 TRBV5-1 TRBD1 CASTVTGGNGNEQFF TGCGCCAGCACCGTTACAGGGGGCAACGGCAATGAGCAGTTCTTC
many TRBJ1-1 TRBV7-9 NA CASSESREPEAFF TGTGCCAGCAGCGAGAGCAGGGAACCTGAAGCTTTCTTT
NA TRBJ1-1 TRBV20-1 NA CSAREGQNTEAFF TGCAGTGCTAGAGAGGGACAGAACACTGAAGCTTTCTTT
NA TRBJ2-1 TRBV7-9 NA CASSLVTGGQNEQFF TGTGCCAGCAGCTTAGTTACGGGGGGCCAAAATGAGCAGTTCTTC
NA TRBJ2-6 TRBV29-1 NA CSVASSGANVLTF TGCAGCGTTGCTTCGTCTGGGGCCAACGTCCTGACTTTC
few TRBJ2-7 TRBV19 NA CASSIEPRVNEQYF TGTGCCAGTAGTATCGAACCCAGGGTCAACGAGCAGTACTTC
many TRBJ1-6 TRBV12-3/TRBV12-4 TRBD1 CASSLHLTGGRSPLHF TGTGCCAGCAGCCTACACCTGACAGGGGGCAGATCACCCCTCCACTTT
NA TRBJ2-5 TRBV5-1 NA CASRAGAIQETQYF TGCGCCAGCAGGGCGGGGGCCATCCAAGAGACCCAGTACTTC
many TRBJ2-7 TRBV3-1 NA CASSQGGPYEQYF TGTGCCAGCAGCCAAGGAGGGCCCTACGAGCAGTACTTC
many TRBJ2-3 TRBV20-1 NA CSGSAVSTDTQYF TGCAGTGGATCAGCGGTTAGCACAGATACGCAGTATTTT
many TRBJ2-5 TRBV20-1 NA CSARTVGRSETQYF TGCAGTGCTAGAACCGTTGGAAGGTCGGAGACCCAGTACTTC
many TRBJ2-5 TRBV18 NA CASSPPWDTETQYF TGTGCCAGCTCACCACCTTGGGACACCGAGACCCAGTACTTC
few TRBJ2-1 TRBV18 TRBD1 CASSPPTGMGYNEQFF TGTGCCAGCTCACCACCGACAGGGATGGGTTACAATGAGCAGTTCTTC
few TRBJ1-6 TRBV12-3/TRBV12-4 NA CASSSSGTSLHF TGTGCCAGCAGTTCCTCCGGGACCTCCCTCCACTTT
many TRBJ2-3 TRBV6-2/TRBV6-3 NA CASSYSSAGGRDTQYF TGTGCCAGCAGTTACTCGTCGGCCGGGGGGCGTGATACGCAGTATTTT
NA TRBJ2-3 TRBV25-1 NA CASSGRYTDTQYF TGTGCCAGCAGTGGGCGGTACACAGATACGCAGTATTTT
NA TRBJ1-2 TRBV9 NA CASSVGAEGTDGYTF TGTGCCAGCAGCGTAGGGGCGGAGGGGACGGACGGCTACACCTTC
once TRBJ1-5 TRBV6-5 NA CASSSGGPQHF TGTGCCAGCAGTTCCGGAGGGCCCCAGCATTTT
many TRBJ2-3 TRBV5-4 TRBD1 CASSFDGLPGQWSSTDTQYF TGTGCCAGCAGCTTCGACGGCCTGCCGGGACAGTGGTCTAGCACAGATACGCAGTATTTT
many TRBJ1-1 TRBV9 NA CASSAGQMNTEAFF TGTGCCAGCAGCGCCGGACAGATGAACACTGAAGCTTTCTTT
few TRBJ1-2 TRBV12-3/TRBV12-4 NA CASNPDRSYGYTF TGTGCCAGCAATCCAGACAGAAGCTATGGCTACACCTTC
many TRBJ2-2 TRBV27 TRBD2 CASSLAGGPTGELFF TGTGCCAGCAGTTTAGCGGGGGGGCCCACCGGGGAGCTGTTTTTT
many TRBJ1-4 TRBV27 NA CASSLSGREKLFF TGTGCCAGCAGTTTATCGGGGCGTGAAAAACTGTTTTTT
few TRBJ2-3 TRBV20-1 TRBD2 CSARRGLAGGPDTQYF TGCAGTGCTAGACGGGGACTAGCGGGGGGGCCAGATACGCAGTATTTT
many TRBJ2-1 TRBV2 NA CASKELGAYNEQFF TGTGCCAGCAAGGAGTTAGGGGCCTACAATGAGCAGTTCTTC